The 14 T cell receptor beta chains below come from one sample, sequenced in a study of blood T cell repertoires in COVID-19. Produced via immunoSEQ multiplex PCR; TCRdb's table is partial and in-frame only. The sample records approximately 190,000 clones, 88% being singletons. The source material was peripheral blood. The receptors were sampled from a middle-aged woman who had recovered from COVID-19.

The rearrangement uses TRBV9 and TRBJ2-2; D ambiguous. The CDR3 is 17 residues long. Trimming cost V 5 bases and J 4 bases, with 21 bases left between them. Per germline, CDR1 SGDLS and CDR2 YYNGEE. The CDR3 sequence: CASSFMGLTLGTGELFF. Here the CDR3 DNA reads TGTGCCAGCAGTTTTATGGGCCTCACTCTGGGCACCGGGGAGCTGTTTTTT.

The chain couples TRBV30 to TRBJ2-7; 9 bases align to TRBD1. This CDR3 contains 13 residues. J gave up 7 bases and V 5 bases, and 9 bases lay outside the gene matches. Germline V lookup: CDR1 GTSNPN, CDR2 SVGIG (reference sequence). Written as DNA, the CDR3 is TGTGCCTGGGGAACCGGGACAGGGCGAGAGCAGTACTTC. Residues: CAWGTGTGREQYF.

The sample holds one count of this clone. The genes are TRBV7-8 and TRBJ2-5; D might be TRBD1 (7 bases). The germline V and J ends were trimmed by 1 base and 2 bases, with 17 bases remaining between them. In germline, CDR1 is SGHVS, CDR2 FQNEAQ. CDR3 length: 17 amino acids. CDR3 nucleotides: TGTGCCAGCAGCTTAGTCCAGGGGGGTATTCAACAAGAGACCCAGTACTTC. Its protein product is CASSLVQGGIQQETQYF.

This clone was seen a few times. The J gene is TRBJ1-3, the V gene TRBV9, with 7 bases lining up with TRBD1. The CDR3 extends over 17 amino acids. The germline CDR1 and CDR2 sequences are SGDLS and YYNGEE. The V and J ends lost 0 bases and 0 bases, in that order; junction bases with no gene match: 6. The CDR3, as DNA: TGTGCCAGCAGCGTAGTAGGGGGCCCCTACTCTGGAAACACCATATATTTT. Protein: CASSVVGGPYSGNTIYF.

This clone was counted a few times. CDR3 DNA: TGTGCCAGCAGTGACGGGGAATCTATGGGAGAAAAACTGTTTTTT. This sequence encodes CASSDGESMGEKLFF. The chain is built from TRBV2 and TRBJ1-4; D is unresolved. The V end lost 3 bases, the J end lost 8 bases, and 16 bases lay between the germline ends. Germline assignment: CDR1 SNHLY and CDR2 FYNNEI. There are 15 residues in the CDR3.

The chain recombines TRBV7-2 with TRBJ1-6; D gene uncertain. V was shortened by 2 bases and J by 7 bases, with 12 bases between the two germline ends. The CDR3 runs to 15 residues. Germline V gene data show CDR1 as SGHTA and CDR2 as FQGNSA. CDR3 DNA sequence: TGTGCCAGCAGCTTACGGGTTAGTGGAAATTCACCCCTCCACTTT. Encoded protein: CASSLRVSGNSPLHF.

The chain couples TRBV15 to TRBJ1-1, with 8 bases matching TRBD1. Germline trimming cut 2 bases from V and 3 bases from J; bases unmatched to any gene: 5. CDR3 size: 15 residues. CDR1 and CDR2 from the germline V gene are LNHNV and YYDKDF (reference sequence). The CDR3 DNA reads TGTGCCACCAGCAGACTGGACAGGGAGGACACTGAAGCTTTCTTT. Translated: CATSRLDREDTEAFF. Complete variable domain (other parts from reference TRBV15 and TRBJ1-1): DAMVIQNPRYQVTQFGKPVTLSCSQTLNHNVMYWYQQKSSQAPKLLFHYYDKDFNNEADTPDNFQSRRPNTSFCFLDIRSPGLGDTAMYLCATSRLDREDTEAFFGQGTRLTVV.

This rearrangement joins TRBV5-6 to TRBJ1-4; a weak D match, TRBD1 (5 bases). Germline V CDR1 and CDR2: SGHDT, YYEEEE. The CDR3 spans 14 residues. V lost 3 bases to trimming and J lost 0 bases, with 6 bases between them. Written as DNA, the CDR3 is TGTGCCAGCAGCTCAGGGTCAACTAATGAAAAACTGTTTTTT. Amino acid sequence: CASSSGSTNEKLFF.

CDR3 sequence reads: CASSKGTEAFF. CDR3 sequence (DNA): TGTGCCAGCTCTAAGGGGACTGAAGCTTTCTTT. This chain connects TRBV6-5 to TRBJ1-1, with D possibly TRBD1 on 5 matching bases. V lost 8 bases and J lost 5, with 9 bases in between. This CDR3 has 11 residues. The germline gives CDR1 MNHEY, CDR2 SVGAGI.

The J gene is TRBJ2-7, the V gene TRBV11-2; D may be TRBD1 (6 bases). This CDR3 spans 16 amino acids. CDR1 SGHAT and CDR2 FQNNGV come from the germline V gene. V lost 0 bases and J 6 bases, leaving 18 bases between the germline ends. The CDR3, as DNA: TGTGCCAGCAGCTTAGATCGAAAACAGGGAATAGGCGAGCAGTACTTC. This sequence encodes CASSLDRKQGIGEQYF. Drawing the rest from reference TRBV11-2 and TRBJ2-7, the complete variable domain is EAGVAQSPRYKIIEKRQSVAFWCNPISGHATLYWYQQILGQGPKLLIQFQNNGVVDDSQLPKDRFSAERLKGVDSTLKIQPAKLEDSAVYLCASSLDRKQGIGEQYFGPGTRLTVT.

The rearrangement uses TRBV29-1 and TRBJ2-2; TRBD2 agrees at 10 bases. V gave up 4 bases and J gave up 6 bases; unmatched junction bases: 8. Germline V lookup: CDR1 SQVTM, CDR2 ANQGSEA. This CDR3 is 15 amino acids long. CDR3 sequence reads: CSVVVASGSPGELFF. The CDR3 DNA reads as TGCAGCGTTGTGGTGGCTAGCGGGAGCCCCGGGGAGCTGTTTTTT.

This rearrangement joins TRBV6-1 to TRBJ1-2; D may be TRBD1 (6 bases). Germline assignment: CDR1 MNHNS and CDR2 SASEGT. The V end was cut by 3 bases, the J end by 8 bases, with 16 bases between. This CDR3 contains 14 residues. CDR3 nucleotides: TGTGCCAGCAGTGAGCTACAGGGATTTGGCGGCTACACCTTC. Encoded protein: CASSELQGFGGYTF.

The chain couples TRBV20-1 to TRBJ2-7, with 15 bases matching TRBD2. The length of the CDR3 is 14 residues. J was trimmed by 4 bases and V by 3 bases; bases with no gene match: 1. Germline-derived CDR1 and CDR2 are DFQATT and SNEGSKA (reference sequence). The CDR3 nucleotides are TGCAGTGCTAGTGGACTAGCGGGAGGGTACGAGCAGTACTTC. This sequence encodes CSASGLAGGYEQYF.

The gene calls are TRBV7-3 and TRBJ2-3; 7 nucleotides agree with TRBD2. The CDR3 has 15 residues. V lost 5 bases, J lost 6 bases, and 11 bases stayed unmatched. The germline V gene encodes CDR1 SGHTA and CDR2 FQGTGA. The CDR3 DNA follows: TGTGCCAGCAGCCCCACTACAGCGGGATGGGATACGCAGTATTTT. This translates into CASSPTTAGWDTQYF.